A selection of T cell receptor beta chains follows, all from one sample in a study of Ad26.COV2.S vaccination and SARS-CoV-2 variants. Profiled with immunoSEQ multiplex PCR; TCRdb holds only in-frame clones, not every one. The sample comprises some 480,000 clones, roughly 89% of which are singletons, and 13% rests with the top ten. This specimen was peripheral blood, taken in a trial of Ad26.COV2.S vaccine versus placebo. The receptors come from a person between 18 and 60 years old who received the Ad26.COV2.S COVID-19 vaccine or a placebo. Each CDR3 is given with its conserved first and last residue. D genes are given only for firm matches. Expanded clones get a size class; other rows say once, few or many, or leave the size out.

d_gene: NA; j_gene: TRBJ2-1; abundance: NA; v_gene: TRBV18; CDR3aa: CASSPLKLAYNEQFF; CDR3nt: TGTGCCAGCTCACCACTAAAACTAGCCTACAATGAGCAGTTCTTC
d_gene: TRBD1; j_gene: TRBJ2-7; abundance: NA; v_gene: TRBV19; CDR3aa: CASSMGQPNSYEQYF; CDR3nt: TGTGCCAGTAGTATGGGACAGCCGAACTCCTACGAGCAGTACTTC
d_gene: NA; j_gene: TRBJ2-3; abundance: NA; v_gene: TRBV10-3; CDR3aa: CAISEGVSTDTQYF; CDR3nt: TGTGCCATCAGTGAGGGGGTCTCCACAGATACGCAGTATTTT
d_gene: NA; j_gene: TRBJ1-2; abundance: NA; v_gene: TRBV6-1; CDR3aa: CASSEPNGLGGYTF; CDR3nt: TGTGCCAGCAGTGAACCAAACGGGCTGGGGGGCTACACCTTC
d_gene: NA; j_gene: TRBJ1-3; abundance: NA; v_gene: TRBV7-6; CDR3aa: CASSPYDSGNTIYF; CDR3nt: TGTGCCAGCAGCCCCTACGACTCTGGAAACACCATATATTTT
d_gene: TRBD1; j_gene: TRBJ2-1; abundance: NA; v_gene: TRBV27; CDR3aa: CAGRDRVYNEQFF; CDR3nt: TGTGCCGGGAGGGACAGGGTCTACAATGAGCAGTTCTTC
d_gene: NA; j_gene: TRBJ2-1; abundance: NA; v_gene: TRBV5-4; CDR3aa: CASSLAGLVAYNEQFF; CDR3nt: TGTGCCAGCAGCTTGGCCGGGTTAGTGGCCTACAATGAGCAGTTCTTC
d_gene: NA; j_gene: TRBJ1-1; abundance: NA; v_gene: TRBV19; CDR3aa: CASSYRENTEAFF; CDR3nt: TGTGCCAGTAGCTACAGGGAGAACACTGAAGCTTTCTTT
d_gene: NA; j_gene: TRBJ2-7; abundance: NA; v_gene: TRBV28; CDR3aa: CASSPSPPYEQYF; CDR3nt: TGTGCCAGCAGCCCTTCCCCGCCCTACGAGCAGTACTTC
d_gene: NA; j_gene: TRBJ2-7; abundance: NA; v_gene: TRBV11-2; CDR3aa: CASSPVRGRYEQYF; CDR3nt: TGTGCCAGCAGCCCCGTCAGGGGGAGGTACGAGCAGTACTTC
d_gene: TRBD2; j_gene: TRBJ2-1; abundance: NA; v_gene: TRBV7-9; CDR3aa: CASSPGGAGGNEQFF; CDR3nt: TGTGCCAGCAGCCCCGGGGGGGCGGGAGGCAATGAGCAGTTCTTC
d_gene: TRBD2; j_gene: TRBJ2-1; abundance: once; v_gene: TRBV7-2; CDR3aa: CASSVTSGSYNEQFF; CDR3nt: TGTGCCAGCAGCGTTACTAGCGGTTCCTACAATGAGCAGTTCTTC
d_gene: TRBD1; j_gene: TRBJ2-1; abundance: NA; v_gene: TRBV14; CDR3aa: CASSIRTGGNNEQFF; CDR3nt: TGTGCCAGCAGCATCCGGACAGGGGGGAACAATGAGCAGTTCTTC
d_gene: NA; j_gene: TRBJ1-6; abundance: NA; v_gene: TRBV12-3/TRBV12-4; CDR3aa: CASSLGRNSPLHF; CDR3nt: TGTGCCAGCAGTCTCGGACGAAATTCACCCCTCCACTTT
d_gene: NA; j_gene: TRBJ2-4; abundance: NA; v_gene: TRBV28; CDR3aa: CASAGGGQGDIQYF; CDR3nt: TGTGCCAGCGCAGGAGGGGGCCAGGGAGACATTCAGTACTTC